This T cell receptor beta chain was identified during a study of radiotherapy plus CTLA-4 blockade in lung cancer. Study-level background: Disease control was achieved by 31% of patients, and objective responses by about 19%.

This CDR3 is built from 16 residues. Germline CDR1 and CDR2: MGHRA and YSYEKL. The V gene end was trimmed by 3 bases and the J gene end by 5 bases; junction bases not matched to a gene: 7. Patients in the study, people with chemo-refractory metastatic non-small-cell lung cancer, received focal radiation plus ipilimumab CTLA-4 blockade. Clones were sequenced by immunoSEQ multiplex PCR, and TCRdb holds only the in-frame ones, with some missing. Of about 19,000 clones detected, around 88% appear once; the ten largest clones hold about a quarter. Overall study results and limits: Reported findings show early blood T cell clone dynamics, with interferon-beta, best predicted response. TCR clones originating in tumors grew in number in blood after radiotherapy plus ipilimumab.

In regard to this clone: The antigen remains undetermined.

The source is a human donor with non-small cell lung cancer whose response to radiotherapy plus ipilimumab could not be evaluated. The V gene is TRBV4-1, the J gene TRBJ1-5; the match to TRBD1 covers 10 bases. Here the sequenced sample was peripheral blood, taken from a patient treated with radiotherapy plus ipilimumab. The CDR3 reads CASSHPDRGRDQPQHF. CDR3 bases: TGCGCCAGCAGCCATCCCGACAGGGGGCGAGATCAGCCCCAGCATTTT.